These 6 T cell receptor beta chains were sequenced from one sample in a study of CD8+CD57+ T cells in acquired aplastic anemia. Sequencing was done on patients that had shown CD8+CD57+ cell expansion by flow cytometry. TCR beta VDJ and CDR3 profiling used genomic DNA as template. Each CDR3 protein gets one entry after TCRdb re-called the reads with MiXCR. The repertoire holds about 160,000 distinct CDR3 sequences, with roughly half as singletons. The sample was sorted CD4+, CD8+, or CD8+CD57+ T cells (not recorded which) from PBMCs. These receptors were taken from a human donor with aplastic anemia.

This clonotype was seen ten or more times. The V and J genes are TRBV11-2 and TRBJ2-7, with a tentative D call TRBD1 (6 bases). Germline V lookup: CDR1 SGHAT, CDR2 FQNNGV. The CDR3 has 15 amino acids. V shed 1 base and J shed 3 bases, with 13 bases lying between them. This CDR3 is CASSLGGQKSYEQYV. In DNA, the CDR3 is TGTGCCAGCAGCTTAGGCGGACAGAAAAGCTACGAGCAGTACGTC.

This clonotype was counted ten times or more. This rearrangement joins TRBV11-3 to TRBJ1-2, with D maybe TRBD1 (5 bases). Germline V gene data show CDR1 as SGHNT and CDR2 as YENEEA. This CDR3 comprises 12 residues. V was cut by 0 bases and J by 8 bases, with 7 bases left in between. The CDR3 sequence: CASSLDQGGYTF. CDR3 DNA sequence: TGTGCCAGCAGCTTAGATCAGGGCGGCTACACCTTC.

In this sample, this clonotype turned up many times. The V call is TRBV18, the J call TRBJ2-7, with D unresolved. Germline lookup yields CDR1 KGHSH and CDR2 LQKENI. The CDR3 covers 12 residues. Trimming stripped 2 bases from V and 3 bases from J, with 5 bases between. The DNA for the CDR3 is TGTGCCAGCTCACCAAACCACTACGAGCAGTACGTC. As protein: CASSPNHYEQYV.

On this clonotype itself: Mismatch with germline at one junction end may stem from a read error. V usage is TRBV7-2 and J usage is TRBJ1-1, with D possibly TRBD1 on 6 matching bases. This CDR3 comprises 13 residues. The germline V gene encodes CDR1 SGHTA and CDR2 FQGNSA. The CDR3 bases are TGCGCCAGCACTTGGACAGAGTACACTGAAGCTTTCTTT. Amino acids: CASTWTEYTEAFF.

Comment on this clonotype: A much larger clone differs by one base, so this may be a read error. V and J are TRBV6-5 and TRBJ1-2, with 8 positions matching TRBD1. This CDR3 region has 16 residues. Germline V gives CDR1 MNHEY, CDR2 SVGAGI. DNA of the CDR3: TGTGCCATCAGTTACTCTGGACAGGGAATAGGCTATGGCTACACCTTC. Its translation: CAISYSGQGIGYGYTF.

The chain combines TRBV10-3 with TRBJ2-7; D is unresolved. Germline CDR1 is ENHRY and CDR2 is SYGVKD. The length of the CDR3 is 14 residues. Trimming cost V 0 bases and J 2 bases, with 8 bases left between them. The CDR3 protein is CAISESRTTYEQYF. The CDR3 DNA reads TGTGCCATCAGTGAGTCTAGGACCACCTACGAGCAGTACTTC.